The entry that follows covers one TCR beta chain sequence. This sample is part of a study of blood T cell repertoires in COVID-19. Across the study: The United States, Italy and Spain were the sources of the acute and convalescent COVID-19 samples. The analysed material was cDNA or gDNA that came from T cells, B-cell-depleted T cells, or PBMCs.

Source study methods: Estimates of nucleated cell counts were drawn from the amplification of reference gene primers. The protocol was immunoSEQ multiplex PCR, while the TCRdb copy is restricted to in-frame clones and leaves out a portion. V and J calls and clone size are given by that table; D and trimming were obtained from the DNA. The table lists more than 65,000 clones, more than 65% of them singletons. Sequences were obtained from peripheral blood. This sequence was found in a woman between 50 and 59 years old with acute or convalescent COVID-19.

The DNA for the CDR3 is TGCGCCAGCAGCCTGGCAGAGGGCAATGAGCAGTTCTTC. Encoded protein: CASSLAEGNEQFF. This sequence joins TRBV4-3 and TRBJ2-1, with D perhaps matching TRBD2 (5 bases). In germline, CDR1 is LGHNA, CDR2 YSLEER. CDR3 length: 13 amino acids. V was pared by 4 bases and J by 6 bases, with 10 bases between.